This T cell receptor (beta chain) was obtained from a study of blood T cell repertoires in COVID-19. Study information: Whether acute or convalescent, the COVID-19 samples came from the United States, Italy and Spain.

With 2 bases removed from V and 1 base from J, the gap between germline ends came to 9 bases. This CDR3 spans 15 amino acids. Germline V lookup: CDR1 MDHEN, CDR2 SYDVKM. Libraries were prepared by immunoSEQ multiplex PCR; TCRdb keeps only in-frame clonotypes and omits some of them. The data hold about 120,000 clones, with around 82% observed a single time. The source material was peripheral blood. The chain is built from TRBV28 and TRBJ1-5; the D gene is possibly TRBD1 (5 bases). The TCR originated in a human donor in a cohort sampled during active COVID-19. The CDR3 is CASSLVGASNQPQHF. DNA of the CDR3: TGTGCCAGCAGTTTAGTTGGGGCAAGCAATCAGCCCCAGCATTTT. Based on the CDR3 plus reference TRBV28 and TRBJ1-5, the full variable domain is DVKVTQSSRYLVKRTGEKVFLECVQDMDHENMFWYRQDPGLGLRLIYFSYDVKMKEKGDIPEGYSVSREKKERFSLILESASTNQTSMYLCASSLVGASNQPQHFGDGTRLSIL.